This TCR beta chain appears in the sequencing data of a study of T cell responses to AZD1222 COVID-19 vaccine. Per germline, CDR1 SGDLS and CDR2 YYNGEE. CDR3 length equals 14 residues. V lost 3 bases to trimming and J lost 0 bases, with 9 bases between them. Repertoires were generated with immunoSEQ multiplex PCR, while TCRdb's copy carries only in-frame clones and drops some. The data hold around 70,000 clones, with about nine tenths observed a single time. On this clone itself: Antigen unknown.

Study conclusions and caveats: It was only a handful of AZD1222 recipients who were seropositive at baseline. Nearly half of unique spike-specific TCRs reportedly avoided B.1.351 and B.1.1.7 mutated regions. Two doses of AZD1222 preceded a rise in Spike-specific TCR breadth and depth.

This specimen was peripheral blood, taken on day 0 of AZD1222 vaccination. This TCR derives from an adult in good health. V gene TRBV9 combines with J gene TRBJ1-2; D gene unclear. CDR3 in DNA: TGTGCCAGCAGCGAGGACGTAGCTAACTATGGCTACACCTTC. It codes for CASSEDVANYGYTF.